The rows below give T cell receptor beta chains drawn from one sample of a study of glioma-infiltrating T cells. TCRdb re-called the multiplex PCR reads with MiXCR, one entry per CDR3 protein. The table has some 4,200 distinct CDR3 sequences, roughly 23% seen once; the top ten hold about 9%. Sequenced: glioma tissue, nonneoplastic brain tissue, or PBMCs (not recorded which). Receptors originate from a human donor with low-grade glioma or glioblastoma, undergoing nonglioma brain surgery, or in good health (not recorded which). The conserved cysteine and the conserved F or W are not part of the CDR3 here.

v_gene | CDR3aa
TRBV5-4 | ASSLGLAGISYEQY
TRBV12-3/TRBV12-4 | ASSIIGELF
TRBV6-2/TRBV6-3 | ATRNGGDIPEAF
TRBV15 | ATSLDRGGETQY
TRBV5-4 | ASSYTTGTFTEAF
TRBV20-1 | SAAPRVETQY
TRBV28 | ASRPGTGSNEQF
TRBV2 | ASSVERSSLNQPQH
TRBV3-1 | ASSHVGRTDTQY
TRBV7-3 | ASRGPASNEQF